This T cell receptor beta chain was observed in a study of T cell changes during pregnancy in multiple sclerosis. Only in-frame clones appear in the TCRdb table, and some are missing; sequencing was by immunoSEQ multiplex PCR. The profile shows about 50,000 clones, roughly 95% of them singletons. The CDR3 runs 14 residues. Trimming removed 6 bases from V and 8 bases from J; junction bases left unmatched: 7. Per the germline V gene, CDR1 is MNHNY and CDR2 is SVGAGI (reference sequence). Source: CD4+ T cells from peripheral blood mononuclear cells, taken in the third trimester of pregnancy. The chain has TRBV6-6 and TRBJ1-1; 12 bases agree with TRBD1. The clonotype comes from a female donor with multiple sclerosis, enrolled in a pregnancy study. This CDR3 is CASRAGQGAKEAFF. As DNA, the CDR3 is TGTGCCAGCAGAGCGGGACAGGGGGCGAAGGAAGCTTTCTTT.